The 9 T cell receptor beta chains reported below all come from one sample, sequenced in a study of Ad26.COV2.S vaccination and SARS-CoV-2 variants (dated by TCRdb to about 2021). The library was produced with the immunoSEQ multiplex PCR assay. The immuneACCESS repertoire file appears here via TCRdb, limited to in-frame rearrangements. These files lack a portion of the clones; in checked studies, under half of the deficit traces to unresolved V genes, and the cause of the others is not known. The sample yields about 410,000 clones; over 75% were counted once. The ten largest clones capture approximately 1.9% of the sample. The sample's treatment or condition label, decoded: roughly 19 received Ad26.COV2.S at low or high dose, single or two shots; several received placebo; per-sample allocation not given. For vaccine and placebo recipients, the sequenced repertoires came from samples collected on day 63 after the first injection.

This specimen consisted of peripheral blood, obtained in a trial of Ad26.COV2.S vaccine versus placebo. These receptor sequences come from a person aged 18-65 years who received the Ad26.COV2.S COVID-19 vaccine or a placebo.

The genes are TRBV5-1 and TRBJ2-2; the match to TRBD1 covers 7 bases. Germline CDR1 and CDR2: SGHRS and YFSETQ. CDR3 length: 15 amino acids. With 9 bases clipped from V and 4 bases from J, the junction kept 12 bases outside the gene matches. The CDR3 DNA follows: TGCGCCACTCAAAAAGGGGGCGCGGGCACCGGGGAGCTGTTTTTT. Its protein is CATQKGGAGTGELFF.

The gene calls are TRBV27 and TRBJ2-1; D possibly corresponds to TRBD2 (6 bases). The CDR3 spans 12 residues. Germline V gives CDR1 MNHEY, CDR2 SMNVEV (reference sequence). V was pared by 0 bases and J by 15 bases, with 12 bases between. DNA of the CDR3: TGTGCCAGCAGTTTATCACTAGGGACTCCGTTCTTC. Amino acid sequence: CASSLSLGTPFF.

The CDR3 DNA follows: TGTGCCAGCAGTTTCAGGGGATCGGGCGAGCAGTACTTC. The encoded protein is CASSFRGSGEQYF. The chain carries TRBV6-5 and TRBJ2-7; D might be TRBD1 (6 bases). The CDR3 runs 13 residues. Germline V gives CDR1 MNHEY, CDR2 SVGAGI. Trimming stripped 4 bases from V and 6 bases from J, with 13 bases between.

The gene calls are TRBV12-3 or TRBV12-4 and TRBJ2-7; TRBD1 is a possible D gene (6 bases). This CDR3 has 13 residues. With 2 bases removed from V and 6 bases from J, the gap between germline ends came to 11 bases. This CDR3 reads CASSLHRVGEQYF. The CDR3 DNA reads TGTGCCAGCAGTTTACACAGGGTGGGCGAGCAGTACTTC.

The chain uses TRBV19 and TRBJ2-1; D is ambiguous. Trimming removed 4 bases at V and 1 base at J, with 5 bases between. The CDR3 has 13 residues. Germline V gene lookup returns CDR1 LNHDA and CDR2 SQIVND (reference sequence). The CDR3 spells CASSRMSYNEQFF. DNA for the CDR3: TGTGCCAGTAGTAGGATGTCCTACAATGAGCAGTTCTTC.

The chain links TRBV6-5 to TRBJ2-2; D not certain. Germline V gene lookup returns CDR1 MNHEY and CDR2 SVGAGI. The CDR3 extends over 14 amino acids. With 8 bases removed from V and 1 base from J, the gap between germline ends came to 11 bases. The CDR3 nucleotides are TGTGCCAGCCTCTCTCCGGAGAACACCGGGGAGCTGTTTTTT. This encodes CASLSPENTGELFF.

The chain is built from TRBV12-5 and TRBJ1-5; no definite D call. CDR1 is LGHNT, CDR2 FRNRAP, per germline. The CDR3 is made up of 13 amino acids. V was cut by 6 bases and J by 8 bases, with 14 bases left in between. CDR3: CASGNGWREPQHF. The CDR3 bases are TGTGCTAGTGGCAATGGCTGGCGGGAGCCCCAGCATTTT.

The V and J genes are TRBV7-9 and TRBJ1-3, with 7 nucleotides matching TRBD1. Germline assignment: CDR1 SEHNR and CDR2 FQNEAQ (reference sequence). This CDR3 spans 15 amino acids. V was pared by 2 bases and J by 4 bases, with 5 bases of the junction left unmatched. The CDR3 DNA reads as TGTGCCAGCAGCTTACAGGGGGGATCGGGAAACACCATATATTTT. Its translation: CASSLQGGSGNTIYF.

Here the CDR3 reads CASSQGTTYGNTIYF. The DNA of the CDR3 is TGCGCCAGCAGCCAAGGGACAACGTATGGAAACACCATATATTTT. This chain uses TRBV4-1 with TRBJ1-3, with TRBD1 as a possible D gene (5 bases). The germline gives CDR1 MGHRA, CDR2 YSYEKL. V was clipped by 1 base and J by 3 bases, with 10 bases between them. The CDR3 runs to 15 residues.